A selection of T cell receptor beta chains follows, all from one sample in a study of radiotherapy plus CTLA-4 blockade in lung cancer. Using immunoSEQ multiplex PCR, the repertoire was profiled, and TCRdb retains in-frame clones only, with some absent. The table records tens of thousands of clones, roughly 78% of them present only once. The source was peripheral blood, collected from a patient treated with radiotherapy plus ipilimumab. These TCRs come from a human donor with non-small cell lung cancer who had a complete response to radiotherapy plus ipilimumab. The CDR3 runs from the conserved cysteine through the conserved F or W. A D gene is named only where the DNA matches it firmly. Expanded clones are given a class, and other clones once, few, many or no size at all.

j_call | v_call | clone_size | d_call | cdr3_nt | cdr3_aa
TRBJ2-3 | TRBV7-9 | NA | NA | TGTGCCAGCAGCTTTACACGGCAGAAGGGCACAGATACGCAGTATTTT | CASSFTRQKGTDTQYF
TRBJ2-3 | TRBV11-2 | NA | NA | TGTGCCAGCAGCTTAGGCCCAAGCACAGATACGCAGTATTTT | CASSLGPSTDTQYF
TRBJ2-5 | TRBV5-6 | NA | NA | TGTGCCAGCAGCTCCGACCCGGGATCCCAAGAGACCCAGTACTTC | CASSSDPGSQETQYF
TRBJ1-4 | TRBV6-5 | once | TRBD1 | TGTGCCAGCAGTTATTCCGGGACAGGGACTAATGAAAAACTGTTTTTT | CASSYSGTGTNEKLFF
TRBJ2-7 | TRBV7-9 | once | TRBD1 | TGTGCCAGCAGCTTATCGGGACAGGCCTACGAGCAGTACTTC | CASSLSGQAYEQYF
TRBJ2-7 | TRBV2 | NA | NA | TGTGCCAGCAGTGTAATGGACACCAGCGACGAGCAGTACTTC | CASSVMDTSDEQYF
TRBJ1-3 | TRBV19 | medium-sized | NA | TGTGCCAGTAGTTGGGGATTGTACACCATATATTTT | CASSWGLYTIYF
TRBJ1-5 | TRBV19 | once | TRBD1 | TGTGCCAGTAGACGGGGGGGGACAGGGAATCAGCCCCAGCATTTT | CASRRGGTGNQPQHF
TRBJ1-1 | TRBV14 | NA | NA | TGTGCCAGCGGCCGCGTGAACACTGAAGCTTTCTTT | CASGRVNTEAFF
TRBJ2-3 | TRBV28 | NA | NA | TGTGCCACCATCCTCTCGGGGACAGATACGCAGTATTTT | CATILSGTDTQYF
TRBJ1-1 | TRBV28 | once | NA | TGTGCCAGCAGTTCAACCGGGGGCCCCAAGGGTAACACTGAAGCTTTCTTT | CASSSTGGPKGNTEAFF
TRBJ2-3 | TRBV11-3 | NA | NA | TGTGCCAGCAGACCCCCCACAGGGCTCACAGATACGCAGTATTTT | CASRPPTGLTDTQYF
TRBJ2-5 | TRBV2 | NA | TRBD2 | TGTGCCAGCAGCCGGAGTAGCGGGGGTAGCCAAGAGACCCAGTACTTC | CASSRSSGGSQETQYF
TRBJ2-1 | TRBV11-2 | NA | NA | TGTGCCAGCAGCTTAGATCTTGCCTACAATGAGCAGTTCTTC | CASSLDLAYNEQFF
TRBJ1-6 | TRBV21-1 | once | NA | TGTGCCAGCAGCCACACTCGGGACAGAAATTCACCCCTCCACTTT | CASSHTRDRNSPLHF
TRBJ1-1 | TRBV11-2 | NA | NA | TGTGCCAGCACCCTAAGGGATTACCTTGAAGCTTTCTTT | CASTLRDYLEAFF
TRBJ2-3 | TRBV5-4 | few | NA | TGTGCCAGCAGCCCGGGGGGGACAGGCACAGATACGCAGTATTTT | CASSPGGTGTDTQYF
TRBJ2-7 | TRBV5-4 | NA | NA | TGTGCCAGCAGAGCTGGGACGGATCCACCCTACGAGCAGTACTTC | CASRAGTDPPYEQYF
TRBJ1-3 | TRBV5-8 | few | NA | TGTGCCAGCAGCTTGTGGGTTGGCATATATTTT | CASSLWVGIYF
TRBJ2-2 | TRBV9 | NA | TRBD2 | TGTGCCAGCAGCCCACTAGCGGGGTTATCCGGGGAGCTGTTTTTT | CASSPLAGLSGELFF
TRBJ1-5 | TRBV27 | NA | TRBD1 | TGTGCCAGCAAGGATTTATCCGGGACAGACAATCAGCCCCAGCATTTT | CASKDLSGTDNQPQHF
TRBJ2-5 | TRBV30 | NA | TRBD2 | TGTGCCTGGACAAAGCGGGGGGACCAAGAGACCCAGTACTTC | CAWTKRGDQETQYF
TRBJ2-6 | TRBV4-3 | NA | TRBD1 | TGCGCCAGCAGCCAGGTCTCAACAGGGGCTGCCTCTGGGGCCAACGTCCTGACTTTC | CASSQVSTGAASGANVLTF
TRBJ1-3 | TRBV5-1 | NA | TRBD1 | TGCGCCAGCAGCTTGGGAGGGGGCGGCTCTGGAAACACCATATATTTT | CASSLGGGGSGNTIYF
TRBJ1-4 | TRBV4-2 | NA | NA | TGTGCCAGCAGCCAAGTTCGGCGGTCCTTGTCCTTGTGGCTGTTTTTT | CASSQVRRSLSLWLFF
TRBJ1-3 | TRBV18 | few | NA | TGTGCCAGCTCGGGACAAGGAAACACCATATATTTT | CASSGQGNTIYF
TRBJ1-1 | TRBV30 | NA | NA | TGTGCCTGGAGTGTACGGCAGATGAACACTGAAGCTTTCTTT | CAWSVRQMNTEAFF
TRBJ1-1 | TRBV2 | NA | NA | TGTGCCAGCAGAGTCTTGGAAGCTTTCTTT | CASRVLEAFF
TRBJ2-1 | TRBV7-2 | NA | NA | TGTGCCAGCAGCTTCTACACTACCAATGAGCAGTTCTTC | CASSFYTTNEQFF
TRBJ2-2 | TRBV10-3 | few | TRBD1 | TGTGCCATCAGTGAGTCGAGGGGACAGATGGCCGGGGAGCTGTTTTTT | CAISESRGQMAGELFF
TRBJ2-2 | TRBV30 | NA | NA | TGTGCCTGGAGTGTGGGGTCCACCGGGGAGCTGTTTTTT | CAWSVGSTGELFF
TRBJ1-2 | TRBV19 | NA | NA | TGTGCCTCGAGGGCGCCGAGTGGTTATGGCTACACCTTC | CASRAPSGYGYTF
TRBJ1-3 | TRBV14 | once | NA | TGTGCCAGCAGCCAAGTTACAGGCCGCTCTGGAAACACCATATATTTT | CASSQVTGRSGNTIYF
TRBJ1-3 | TRBV2 | NA | TRBD1 | TGTGCCAGCAGTCTCAACAGGGGGCGGAGGAACACCATATATTTT | CASSLNRGRRNTIYF
TRBJ1-5 | TRBV18 | NA | NA | TGTGCCAGCACACCGGGGGGGAATCAGCCCCAGCATTTT | CASTPGGNQPQHF
TRBJ2-3 | TRBV30 | few | TRBD1 | TGTGCCTGGACCCGACAGGGGGGGAGCGATACGCAGTATTTT | CAWTRQGGSDTQYF
TRBJ1-1 | TRBV19 | NA | NA | TGTGCCAGTACGTACGCCCAGGGGGCTTTCTTT | CASTYAQGAFF
TRBJ1-1 | TRBV30 | few | TRBD1 | TGTGCCTGGAGGCCGGGACAGGGGGTTTTTAGTCGCTTGAACACTGAAGCTTTCTTT | CAWRPGQGVFSRLNTEAFF
TRBJ1-2 | TRBV23-1 | NA | NA | TGCGCCAGCAGTCAATCCCCCCCGGACCTTTATGGCTACACCTTC | CASSQSPPDLYGYTF
TRBJ1-2 | TRBV19 | NA | NA | TGTGCCAGCTCTCAAGCACCCCCCTATGGCTACACCTTC | CASSQAPPYGYTF
TRBJ2-2 | TRBV19 | NA | NA | TGTGCCAGTATCCCCCGGGGGGCGCAAGGCACCGGGGAGCTGTTTTTT | CASIPRGAQGTGELFF